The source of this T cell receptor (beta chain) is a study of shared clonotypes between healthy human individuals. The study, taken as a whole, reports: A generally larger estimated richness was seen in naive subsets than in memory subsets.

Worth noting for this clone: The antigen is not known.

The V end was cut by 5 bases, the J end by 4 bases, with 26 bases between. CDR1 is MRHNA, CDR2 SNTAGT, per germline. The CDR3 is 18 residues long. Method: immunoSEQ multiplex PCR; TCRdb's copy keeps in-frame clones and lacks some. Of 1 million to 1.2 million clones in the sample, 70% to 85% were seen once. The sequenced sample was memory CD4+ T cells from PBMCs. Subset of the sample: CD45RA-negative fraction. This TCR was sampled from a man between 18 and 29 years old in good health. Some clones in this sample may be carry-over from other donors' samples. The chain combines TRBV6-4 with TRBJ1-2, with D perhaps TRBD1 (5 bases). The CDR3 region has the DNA TGTGCCAGCAGTCCGGTCGGGGCAGAACTAGGACCTGCCTATGGCTACACCTTC. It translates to CASSPVGAELGPAYGYTF.